Listed below are T cell receptor beta chains from one sample, sequenced in a study of patients and donors after allogeneic stem cell transplantation. TCRdb re-analysed the RT-PCR reads in MiXCR, keeping a single row per CDR3 protein. The table lists some 880,000 distinct CDR3 sequences, under 20% of them singletons. The sequenced material came from blood, either unsorted or a sorted T cell fraction (not recorded which). All receptors derive from a human donor who was either an allogeneic HSCT recipient or a stem cell or donor lymphocyte infusion donor (not recorded which). It is not recorded whose cells these are; they may come from a transplant donor. Both conserved end residues are part of each CDR3. D genes are given only for firm matches. For some rows the clone size is stated as once, few or many, or as a class when expanded; others skip it.

TRBV12-3/TRBV12-4	NA	few	TRBJ1-1	TGTGCCAGCAGTCCTTCTAGGGGCAGGGGAACTGAAGCTTTCTTT	CASSPSRGRGTEAFF
TRBV12-3/TRBV12-4	NA	NA	TRBJ2-7	TGTGCCAGCACCTACTGGAGAGACCTCCACGAGCAGTACTTC	CASTYWRDLHEQYF
TRBV7-9	NA	few	TRBJ2-7	TGTGCCAGCAGCGGGGACCTAGGGCGCTCCTACGAGCAGTACTTC	CASSGDLGRSYEQYF
TRBV5-1	NA	NA	TRBJ2-5	TGCGCCAGCAGCTTGGTTCCCCAGCCGGGAGAGACCCAGTACTTC	CASSLVPQPGETQYF
TRBV4-1	TRBD1	NA	TRBJ2-7	TGCGCCAGCAGCCAAGATCGGACAGGGGGCCTCTACGAGCAGTACTTC	CASSQDRTGGLYEQYF
TRBV9	NA	many	TRBJ2-3	TGTGCCAGCAGCGTTCGCACAGATACGCAGTATTTT	CASSVRTDTQYF
TRBV12-3/TRBV12-4	NA	NA	TRBJ1-5	TGTGCCAGCAGTCAACAGGAGAGAAATCAGCCCCAGCATTTT	CASSQQERNQPQHF
TRBV6-5	NA	NA	TRBJ1-5	TGTGCCAGCAGTTACTCGGCGGGGAGCAATCAGCCCCAGCATTTT	CASSYSAGSNQPQHF
TRBV4-1	NA	NA	TRBJ2-5	TGCGCCAGCAGCCAAGATAGTGAGGGGTGGGAGACCCAGTACTTC	CASSQDSEGWETQYF
TRBV3-1	NA	few	TRBJ2-2	TGTGCCAGCAGCCAAAGAATTTCTGAGCTGTTTTTT	CASSQRISELFF
TRBV10-3	TRBD2	few	TRBJ2-3	TGTGCCATCAGTGAGTCGGCTAGCGGAAGCACAGATACGCAGTATTTT	CAISESASGSTDTQYF
TRBV9	TRBD2	few	TRBJ2-3	TGTGCCAGCAGCGTATTGGAGGGGAGGGGTGAAGGTTCGGAAGATACGCAGTATTTT	CASSVLEGRGEGSEDTQYF
TRBV20-1	NA	few	TRBJ2-6	TGCAGTGCTAGAGATACTCTCTCTGGGGCCAACGTCCTGACTTTC	CSARDTLSGANVLTF
TRBV5-1	TRBD2	few	TRBJ2-1	TGCGCCAGCAGCTTTGTTAGCGGGAGTTCCAATGAGCAGTTCTTC	CASSFVSGSSNEQFF
TRBV20-1	NA	NA	TRBJ2-7	TGCAGTGCTAGAAAGGACATCTACGAGCAGTACTTC	CSARKDIYEQYF
TRBV7-2	TRBD1	NA	TRBJ2-7	TGTGCCAGCAGCTTAGTTGAGGGGGCTCTGAACGAGCAGTACTTC	CASSLVEGALNEQYF
TRBV7-9	TRBD2	few	TRBJ2-1	TGTGCCAGCAGCCGAGGGCTAGCGGGGGACCGCTTACATGAGCAGTTCTTC	CASSRGLAGDRLHEQFF
TRBV6-2/TRBV6-3	NA	many	TRBJ2-2	TGTGCCAGCAATCAGGGGCACACCGGGGAGCTGTTTTTT	CASNQGHTGELFF
TRBV2	NA	NA	TRBJ2-7	TGTGCCAGCACAGTGGATGGGAACGAGCAGTACTTC	CASTVDGNEQYF
TRBV6-1	NA	NA	TRBJ2-1	TGTGCCAGTAACTTTTACAGCTCCTACAATGAGCAGTTCTTC	CASNFYSSYNEQFF
TRBV12-3/TRBV12-4	TRBD1	NA	TRBJ2-6	TGTGCCAGCAGCTTAAAGGGACAGGGGGCGCTTGGGGCCAACGTCCTGACTTTC	CASSLKGQGALGANVLTF
TRBV5-6	TRBD1	many	TRBJ2-7	TGTGCCAGCAGCCCGAGACAGGGATTCTCCTACGAGCAGTACTTC	CASSPRQGFSYEQYF
TRBV9	TRBD1	few	TRBJ2-7	TGTGCCAGCAGCGTGTGGGACAGCTCCTACGAGCAGTACTTC	CASSVWDSSYEQYF
TRBV27	NA	few	TRBJ2-7	TGTGCCAGCAAAGGGCAGGGTGGATCCCACGAGCAGTACTTC	CASKGQGGSHEQYF
TRBV15	NA	NA	TRBJ2-5	TGTGCCACCAGCAGGGACTTACAAGAGACCCAGTACTTC	CATSRDLQETQYF
TRBV12-3/TRBV12-4	NA	NA	TRBJ2-7	TGTGCCAGCAGAACACTAGCAGGGTACGAGCAGTACTTC	CASRTLAGYEQYF
TRBV5-1	NA	few	TRBJ2-7	TGCGCCAGCAGCTTGGGGGGCCACGGACGATCCTACGAGCAGTACTTC	CASSLGGHGRSYEQYF
TRBV12-3/TRBV12-4	NA	few	TRBJ1-6	TGTGCCAGCAGTTCCGACCGGGACGCAAATTCACCCCTCCACTTT	CASSSDRDANSPLHF
TRBV25-1	TRBD1	many	TRBJ2-1	TGTGCCAGCAGTGCTAGGACAGGGTACAATGAGCAGTTCTTC	CASSARTGYNEQFF
TRBV12-3/TRBV12-4	TRBD2	few	TRBJ2-1	TGTGCCAGCAGTTTAGTTAGCGGGGCTTACAATGAGCAGTTCTTC	CASSLVSGAYNEQFF
TRBV5-1	NA	NA	TRBJ2-7	TGCGCCAGCAGCTTGGGGGCAGGGGTAAGCTCCTACGAGCAGTACTTC	CASSLGAGVSSYEQYF
TRBV9	NA	NA	TRBJ2-5	TGTGCCAGCAGCGAGGGACGGGGGGAGACCCAGTACTTC	CASSEGRGETQYF
TRBV28	NA	NA	TRBJ1-2	TGTGCCAGCAGTTCTAGGCTGTATGGCTACACCTTC	CASSSRLYGYTF
TRBV6-2/TRBV6-3	NA	NA	TRBJ1-2	TGTGCCAGCAGTAACGGTCTGGTGTTCGGCTACACCTTC	CASSNGLVFGYTF
TRBV27	TRBD2	few	TRBJ2-1	TGTGCCAGCAGTCGGGCGGGAGAGATCCCCGTTGAGCAGTTCTTC	CASSRAGEIPVEQFF
TRBV12-3/TRBV12-4	TRBD2	few	TRBJ2-7	TGTGCCAGCAGTCGACCGGGACTACATAAACCCTACGAGCAGTACTTC	CASSRPGLHKPYEQYF
TRBV12-3/TRBV12-4	TRBD1	NA	TRBJ2-4	TGTGCCAGCAGTTCCGGACAGGGGGCGGACATTCAGTACTTC	CASSSGQGADIQYF
TRBV25-1	TRBD1	few	TRBJ1-2	TGTGCCAGCAGTGCTGCGGGACAGAACTATGGCTACACCTTC	CASSAAGQNYGYTF
TRBV9	NA	once	TRBJ1-5	TGTGCCAGCAGCCCAGACCCAGGGGAGGTAGAGCAGCCCCAGCATTTT	CASSPDPGEVEQPQHF
TRBV15	TRBD1	NA	TRBJ1-5	TGTGCCACCAGCTACGGACAGGGGGGCGGTCAGCCCCAGCATTTT	CATSYGQGGGQPQHF
TRBV10-2	TRBD2	few	TRBJ2-3	TGCGCCAGCAGTGAGTCAGGCGGGAGTGCAGATACGCAGTATTTT	CASSESGGSADTQYF
TRBV5-1	NA	NA	TRBJ2-5	TGCGCCAGCAGCGATTACTCTCAGGGGTCCGGGACCCAGTACTTC	CASSDYSQGSGTQYF
TRBV10-3	NA	NA	TRBJ1-4	TGTGCCATCAGCCAGGCAAATGAAAGACTGTTTTTT	CAISQANERLFF
TRBV3-1	TRBD2	NA	TRBJ2-1	TGTGCCAGCAGCTCCAGGACTAGCGGGACTCCCGATGAGCAGTTCTTC	CASSSRTSGTPDEQFF